Given below is one TCR beta chain in context. Its antigen is unknown. In the study's own analysis: Without quality scores, immunoSEQ junctional reads could not be filtered like full-length reads. Profiled with immunoSEQ multiplex PCR; TCRdb holds only in-frame clones, not every one. V, J and clone size were drawn from that table, and D and trimming were deduced from the DNA. Among about 2.3 million clones listed, over 85% were seen once. This entry belongs to a study of shared clonotypes between healthy human individuals. General study findings and limits: Depth of sequencing was expected to influence donor clonotype sharing. Naive CD4 clonotype sharing across a handful of donors was 4.5% to 6%.

This receptor was taken from a young man in good health. Some clones in this sample may be carry-over from other donors' samples. The sequencing input was naive CD4+ T cells from PBMCs. Subset described: CD45RA+ positively selected.

CDR3 nucleotide sequence: TGTGCCAGCAGCTACCAGGGTTGGGGCTCCTACAATGAGCAGTTCTTC. It encodes CASSYQGWGSYNEQFF. J is TRBJ2-1 and V is TRBV21-1; TRBD1 is taken as the D call from the table, unchecked against the DNA. TRBV21-1 is a recognized pseudogene. This CDR3 region has 16 residues.